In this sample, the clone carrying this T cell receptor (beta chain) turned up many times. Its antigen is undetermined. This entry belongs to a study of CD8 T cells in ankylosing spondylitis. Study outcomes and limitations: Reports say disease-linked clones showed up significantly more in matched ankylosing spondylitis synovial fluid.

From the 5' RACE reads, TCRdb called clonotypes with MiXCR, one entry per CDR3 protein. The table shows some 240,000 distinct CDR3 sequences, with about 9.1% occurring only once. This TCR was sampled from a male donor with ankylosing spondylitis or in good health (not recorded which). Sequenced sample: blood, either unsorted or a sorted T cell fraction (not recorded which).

CDR3 amino acids: CSVEVWTTNTEAFF. The CDR3 nucleotides read TGCAGCGTTGAAGTATGGACAACGAACACTGAAGCTTTCTTT. This sequence joins TRBV29-1 and TRBJ1-1, with D maybe TRBD1 (5 bases). With 1 base removed from V and 1 base from J, the gap between germline ends came to 10 bases. Germline assignment: CDR1 SQVTM and CDR2 ANQGSEA. This CDR3 has 14 amino acids.